These 23 T cell receptor beta chains originate from one sample sequenced in a study of molecular identifiers for immune sequencing clone quantification. From the PCR reads, TCRdb called clonotypes with MiXCR, one entry per CDR3 protein. Of 300,000 to 400,000 distinct CDR3 sequences in the sample, 20% to 25% were seen once. Sequencing was performed on naive CD8+ T cells from blood, with Jurkat cell RNA spiked in. Described subset: FACS-sorted CD8+CD4-CCR7+CD45RA+ naive T cells. The receptor set was obtained from a human donor in good health. Some libraries in this study had Jurkat cell RNA spiked in.

This clonotype was detected many times. The J gene is TRBJ1-5, the V gene TRBV19; a weak D match, TRBD1 (6 bases). The CDR3 is made up of 16 amino acids. With 7 bases removed from V and 1 base from J, the gap between germline ends came to 17 bases. Looked up from germline, CDR1 is LNHDA and CDR2 is SQIVND (reference sequence). In DNA, the CDR3 is TGTGCCAGTACTCTCCAGGGGATGGTCAGCAATCAGCCCCAGCATTTT. Residues: CASTLQGMVSNQPQHF.

At least ten counts were recorded for this clonotype. V usage is TRBV24-1 and J usage is TRBJ1-5; 7 positions agree with TRBD1. CDR1 and CDR2 from the germline V gene are KGHDR and SFDVKD. V trimming: 6 bases; J trimming: 1 base; junction bases outside the gene matches: 2. The CDR3 covers 14 residues. CDR3 residues: CATSPGGSNQPQHF. The CDR3, as DNA: TGTGCCACCAGTCCAGGGGGGAGCAATCAGCCCCAGCATTTT.

J is TRBJ2-7 and V is TRBV6-5; TRBD1 is a possible D gene (6 bases). Deletions cut 2 bases from V and 1 base from J, with 12 bases between. This CDR3 is built from 15 residues. CDR1 and CDR2 from the germline V gene are MNHEY and SVGAGI. The CDR3 sequence is CASSYGAGASYEQYF. The CDR3 DNA sequence: TGTGCCAGCAGTTACGGGGCAGGGGCGTCCTACGAGCAGTACTTC.

This clonotype was counted ten times or more. The chain employs TRBV20-1 and TRBJ2-3; the D gene is possibly TRBD2 (5 bases). Germline V lookup: CDR1 DFQATT, CDR2 SNEGSKA (reference sequence). The CDR3 is made up of 15 amino acids. The germline V and J ends were trimmed by 2 bases and 7 bases, with 19 bases remaining between them. The CDR3 spells CSARPTSLPTYTQYF. DNA for the CDR3: TGCAGTGCTAGACCAACTAGTCTCCCTACCTATACGCAGTATTTT.

As to this clonotype: Being one base from a much bigger clone, this may be a read error. The V and J genes are TRBV7-2 and TRBJ2-3; 7 bases map to TRBD1. Germline-derived CDR1 and CDR2 are SGHTA and FQGNSA. The J segment lost 6 bases and the V segment lost 4 bases, leaving 13 bases of the junction unmatched. There are 16 residues in the CDR3. This chain's CDR3 is CASSSGGQLLSDTQYF. CDR3 DNA: TGTGCCAGCAGCTCTGGGGGACAGTTGTTATCCGATACGCAGTATTTT. The full variable domain, completed using reference TRBV7-2 and TRBJ2-3, is GAGVSQSPSNKVTEKGKDVELRCDPISGHTALYWYRQSLGQGLEFLIYFQGNSAPDKSGLPSDRFSAERTGGSVSTLTIQRTQQEDSAVYLCASSSGGQLLSDTQYFGPGTRLTVL.

CDR3: CASTHPRYTGELFF. The CDR3 nucleotides read TGTGCCAGCACCCACCCCAGGTACACCGGGGAGCTGTTTTTT. The chain couples TRBV14 to TRBJ2-2; D is ambiguous. The V end lost 7 bases, the J end lost 3 bases, and 12 bases lay between the germline ends. CDR1 SGHDN and CDR2 FVKESK come from the germline V gene. The CDR3 has 14 amino acids.

This clonotype was detected ten times or more. V is TRBV7-2 and J is TRBJ2-1; 11 nucleotides align to TRBD2. From germline, CDR1 is SGHTA and CDR2 FQGNSA. V lost 5 bases, J lost 9 bases, and 12 bases stayed unmatched. The CDR3 has 16 residues. DNA for the CDR3: TGTGCCAGCAGCAAAGGGACTAGCGGTCCTGCCGTTGAGCAGTTCTTC. Its protein is CASSKGTSGPAVEQFF.

In its sample, this clonotype was seen a few times. This sequence joins TRBV5-1 and TRBJ2-3, with TRBD1 matching over 8 bases. Germline-derived CDR1 and CDR2 are SGHRS and YFSETQ. Losses at the gene ends were 4 bases for V and 0 bases for J; bases not matched to a gene: 7. This CDR3 is 16 amino acids long. CDR3 DNA sequence: TGCGCCAGCAGCCTCGGATGGACAGGGAGCACAGATACGCAGTATTTT. Translated: CASSLGWTGSTDTQYF.

This clonotype has a count of ten or more. The chain is built from TRBV6-5 and TRBJ2-3; D unclear. The CDR3 is 12 amino acids. V dropped 6 bases and J dropped 5 bases, with 9 bases sitting between them. Germline V gene data show CDR1 as MNHEY and CDR2 as SVGAGI. The CDR3 loop reads CASRSTRDTQYF. CDR3 sequence (DNA): TGTGCCAGCAGATCGACACGAGATACGCAGTATTTT.

Notes on this clonotype: A read error is possible here, since a much larger clone lies one base away. This chain's CDR3 is CASSKSGGRNQLQHF. CDR3 bases: TGTGCCAGCAGTAAATCCGGGGGACGCAATCAGCTCCAGCATTTT. The rearrangement uses TRBV6-5 and TRBJ1-5, with a weak D call TRBD1 (5 bases). Per germline, CDR1 MNHEY and CDR2 SVGAGI. CDR3 size: 15 residues.

The rearrangement uses TRBV11-2 and TRBJ2-7; no firm D call. Trimming removed 5 bases at V and 2 bases at J, with 7 bases between. In germline, CDR1 is SGHAT, CDR2 FQNNGV. The CDR3 consists of 12 residues. The CDR3 region is CASSQFTYEQYF. The CDR3, as DNA: TGTGCCAGCAGCCAGTTTACCTACGAGCAGTACTTC. Full variable domain (missing parts from reference TRBV11-2 and TRBJ2-7): EAGVAQSPRYKIIEKRQSVAFWCNPISGHATLYWYQQILGQGPKLLIQFQNNGVVDDSQLPKDRFSAERLKGVDSTLKIQPAKLEDSAVYLCASSQFTYEQYFGPGTRLTVT.

This chain uses TRBV20-1 with TRBJ2-7, with 7 nucleotides matching TRBD2. V was clipped by 0 bases and J by 0 bases; unmatched bases: 11. In germline, CDR1 is DFQATT, CDR2 SNEGSKA (reference sequence). This CDR3 contains 17 residues. The CDR3 region is CSARDWSLAETSYEQYF. The CDR3 DNA sequence: TGCAGTGCTAGAGATTGGTCCCTAGCGGAAACCTCCTACGAGCAGTACTTC.

In this sample, this clonotype turned up many times. The chain uses TRBV9 and TRBJ2-7; TRBD1 agrees at 9 bases. This CDR3 region has 15 residues. Germline V gene sequence: CDR1 SGDLS, CDR2 YYNGEE. V shed 4 bases and J 2 bases; nucleotides not matched to a gene: 7. The CDR3 DNA sequence: TGTGCCAGCAGCCCCCATAGGGACAGGGCCTACGAGCAGTACTTC. Amino acids: CASSPHRDRAYEQYF.

This sequence joins TRBV3-1 and TRBJ2-7; 10 bases match TRBD2. This CDR3 is built from 16 residues. V shed 4 bases and J 3 bases; nucleotides not matched to a gene: 9. Germline V CDR1 and CDR2: LGHDT, YNNKEL (reference sequence). In nucleotides, the CDR3 is TGTGCCAGCAGCCCTGGACTAGCGGATTATAACTACGAGCAGTACTTC. It specifies CASSPGLADYNYEQYF.

This clonotype came up a few times. V is TRBV11-2 and J is TRBJ2-1, with D unclear. V was trimmed by 1 base and J by 16 bases, leaving 14 bases between them. Germline loops: CDR1 SGHAT, CDR2 FQNNGV. This CDR3 has 12 amino acids. CDR3 in amino acids: CASSLGWEAVFF. The CDR3 bases are TGTGCCAGCAGCTTAGGCTGGGAAGCTGTATTCTTC.

The chain employs TRBV19 and TRBJ2-5; D possibly corresponds to TRBD1 (6 bases). Deletions cut 2 bases from V and 2 bases from J, with 12 bases between. CDR3 length equals 15 residues. The germline CDR1 and CDR2 sequences are LNHDA and SQIVND (reference sequence). CDR3 in amino acids: CASSIFTRGQETQYF. The DNA for the CDR3 is TGTGCCAGTAGTATATTCACTAGGGGGCAAGAGACCCAGTACTTC. Variable domain in full (rest from reference TRBV19 and TRBJ2-5): DGGITQSPKYLFRKEGQNVTLSCEQNLNHDAMYWYRQDPGQGLRLIYYSQIVNDFQKGDIAEGYSVSREKKESFPLTVTSAQKNPTAFYLCASSIFTRGQETQYFGPGTRLLVL.

As for this clonotype: This may be a read error: a much more frequent sequence differs by one nucleotide. The CDR3, as DNA: TGTGCCAGCGGCGAAGGGACAGCCTATGGCTACACCTTC. Protein sequence: CASGEGTAYGYTF. The V call is TRBV7-8, the J call TRBJ1-2; 7 bases map to TRBD1. The CDR3 is made up of 13 amino acids. After removal of 8 bases from V and 4 bases from J, the junction contained 7 bases not matched to a gene. CDR1 and CDR2 from the germline V gene are SGHVS and FQNEAQ. Using reference TRBV7-8 and TRBJ1-2 for the parts outside the CDR3, the full variable domain is GAGVSQSPRYKVAKRGQDVALRCDPISGHVSLFWYQQALGQGPEFLTYFQNEAQLDKSGLPSDRFFAERPEGSVSTLKIQRTQQEDSAVYLCASGEGTAYGYTFGSGTRLTVV.

This clonotype was counted between two and nine times. The chain carries TRBV6-1 and TRBJ1-2, with D possibly being TRBD1 (6 bases). The CDR3 sequence is 14 residues long. Germline V CDR1 and CDR2: MNHNS, SASEGT. V lost 4 bases and J lost 4, with 13 bases in between. The CDR3 protein is CASSAIGGAYGYTF. The CDR3 nucleotides are TGTGCCAGCAGTGCGATAGGGGGGGCCTATGGCTACACCTTC.

Of note for this clonotype: Relative to the germline gene, one junction end is altered; a read error may explain this. The chain couples TRBV28 to TRBJ1-6; 9 nucleotides line up with TRBD1. Germline V gene lookup returns CDR1 MDHEN and CDR2 SYDVKM. The CDR3 sequence is 15 residues long. As DNA, the CDR3 is TGTGCCAGCAGGGGGACAGGGTTCTTACGCTCACACCTCCACTTT. Amino acids: CASRGTGFLRSHLHF.

This clonotype was picked up many times. This sequence joins TRBV20-1 and TRBJ2-7; 8 positions agree with TRBD1. This CDR3 contains 12 residues. From germline, CDR1 is DFQATT and CDR2 SNEGSKA (reference sequence). V shed 6 bases and J 7 bases; nucleotides not matched to a gene: 8. The CDR3 region has the DNA TGCAGTGCCCTGGACAGGGTAGGGGAGCAGTACTTC. Its translation is CSALDRVGEQYF.

This clonotype was seen repeatedly, ten times or more. This rearrangement joins TRBV7-9 to TRBJ2-7; unclear D gene. V gave up 0 bases and J gave up 5 bases, with 5 bases separating them. The CDR3 is made up of 12 amino acids. Per the germline V gene, CDR1 is SEHNR and CDR2 is FQNEAQ (reference sequence). The CDR3 DNA is TGTGCCAGCAGCTTAGCGCCGGACGAGCAGTACTTC. This codes for CASSLAPDEQYF.

As for this clonotype: Being one base from a much bigger clone, this may be a read error. The V gene is TRBV27, the J gene TRBJ2-7, with D perhaps TRBD2 (5 bases). V was pared by 2 bases and J by 5 bases, with 13 bases between. This CDR3 is built from 14 residues. Germline CDR1 is MNHEY and CDR2 is SMNVEV (reference sequence). This CDR3 is CASSLLPGSHEQYF. DNA for the CDR3: TGTGCCAGCAGTTTACTTCCGGGGTCCCACGAGCAGTACTTC.

As for this clonotype: At one end the junction does not follow the germline gene, possibly because of a read error. The chain joins TRBV5-1 to TRBJ2-1; D is unresolved. Germline CDR1 reads SGHRS; CDR2 reads YFSETQ. The CDR3 totals 15 residues. The CDR3 DNA is TGCGCCAGGAGCTTGGCCCCGACTTCCTACAATGAGCGGTTCTTC. The encoded protein is CARSLAPTSYNERFF.